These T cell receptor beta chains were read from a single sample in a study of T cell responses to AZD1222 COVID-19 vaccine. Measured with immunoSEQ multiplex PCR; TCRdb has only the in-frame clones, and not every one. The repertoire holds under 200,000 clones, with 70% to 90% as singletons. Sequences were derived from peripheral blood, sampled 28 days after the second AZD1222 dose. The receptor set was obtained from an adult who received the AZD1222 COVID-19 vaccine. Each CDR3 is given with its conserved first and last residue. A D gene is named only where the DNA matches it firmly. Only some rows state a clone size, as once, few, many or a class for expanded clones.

cdr3_nt: TGCAGCGTTGCCGGGTGGCCCGATACGCAGTATTTT
cdr3_aa: CSVAGWPDTQYF
d_call: .
clone_size: .
v_call: TRBV29-1
j_call: TRBJ2-3

cdr3_nt: TGTGCCAGCAGCCTACTAAATGAAAAACTGTTTTTT
cdr3_aa: CASSLLNEKLFF
d_call: .
clone_size: .
v_call: TRBV7-2
j_call: TRBJ1-4

cdr3_nt: TGTGCCAGCAGTCTCGGGGCGCTGAACACTGAAGCTTTCTTT
cdr3_aa: CASSLGALNTEAFF
d_call: .
clone_size: .
v_call: TRBV6-5
j_call: TRBJ1-1

cdr3_nt: TGTGCCAGCAGACCTTATCTACCAAAAAACTATGGCTACACCTTC
cdr3_aa: CASRPYLPKNYGYTF
d_call: .
clone_size: .
v_call: TRBV2
j_call: TRBJ1-2

cdr3_nt: TGTGCCAGCAGCCAATCGACAGGGGGAGATGGCTACACCTTC
cdr3_aa: CASSQSTGGDGYTF
d_call: TRBD1
clone_size: once
v_call: TRBV16
j_call: TRBJ1-2

cdr3_nt: TGTGCCAGCAGCTTGAGGGCCTCTTACGAGCAGTACTTC
cdr3_aa: CASSLRASYEQYF
d_call: .
clone_size: .
v_call: TRBV7-2
j_call: TRBJ2-7

cdr3_nt: TGTGCCTGGAGTGTAGGTAGGGAGCAGTTCTTC
cdr3_aa: CAWSVGREQFF
d_call: .
clone_size: .
v_call: TRBV30
j_call: TRBJ2-1

cdr3_nt: TGTGCCAGCAGTTCCAGACAGGGCACTGAAGCTTTCTTT
cdr3_aa: CASSSRQGTEAFF
d_call: TRBD1
clone_size: .
v_call: TRBV27
j_call: TRBJ1-1

cdr3_nt: TGTGCCAGCAGCCCAGTGGGATCTAGCACAGATACGCAGTATTTT
cdr3_aa: CASSPVGSSTDTQYF
d_call: .
clone_size: .
v_call: TRBV7-2
j_call: TRBJ2-3

cdr3_nt: TGTGCCAGCACTCTCGGGGCGTATGGCTACACCTTC
cdr3_aa: CASTLGAYGYTF
d_call: .
clone_size: .
v_call: TRBV12-3/TRBV12-4
j_call: TRBJ1-2

cdr3_nt: TGTGCCAGCTCCCCTTTCCTCCAAGGAGGCTACACCTTC
cdr3_aa: CASSPFLQGGYTF
d_call: .
clone_size: .
v_call: TRBV18
j_call: TRBJ1-2

cdr3_nt: TGTGCCAGCAGTTATTCGGTAGGGACGGCCTATGGCTACACCTTC
cdr3_aa: CASSYSVGTAYGYTF
d_call: .
clone_size: .
v_call: TRBV6-6
j_call: TRBJ1-2

cdr3_nt: TGCGCCAGCAGCCAAGATAGGGCCACGGATACGCAGTATTTT
cdr3_aa: CASSQDRATDTQYF
d_call: .
clone_size: .
v_call: TRBV4-3
j_call: TRBJ2-3

cdr3_nt: TGCGCCAGCAGCCAAGAGGCGGCGGTGAACTATGGCTACACCTTC
cdr3_aa: CASSQEAAVNYGYTF
d_call: .
clone_size: few
v_call: TRBV4-1
j_call: TRBJ1-2

cdr3_nt: TGTGCCAGCAGCCAAGATTATGCAGCGGCCGCCCTATTAAATGAGCAGTTCTTC
cdr3_aa: CASSQDYAAAALLNEQFF
d_call: .
clone_size: .
v_call: TRBV4-2
j_call: TRBJ2-1

cdr3_nt: TGTGCCAGCAGCCTAGGACAGGGGGGGTATGAAAAACTGTTTTTT
cdr3_aa: CASSLGQGGYEKLFF
d_call: TRBD1
clone_size: .
v_call: TRBV3-1/TRBV3-2
j_call: TRBJ1-4

cdr3_nt: TGTGCCAGCAGCCAAGATGGGGGACTAGCGGAGTACGAGCAGTACTTC
cdr3_aa: CASSQDGGLAEYEQYF
d_call: TRBD2
clone_size: .
v_call: TRBV3-1/TRBV3-2
j_call: TRBJ2-7

cdr3_nt: TGTGCCAGCAGCCAAGCTCTGGGGACCCAGTACTTC
cdr3_aa: CASSQALGTQYF
d_call: .
clone_size: once
v_call: TRBV3-1/TRBV3-2
j_call: TRBJ2-5

cdr3_nt: TGCGCCAGCAGCGTGACAGGGGAGTACACTGAAGCTTTCTTT
cdr3_aa: CASSVTGEYTEAFF
d_call: TRBD1
clone_size: .
v_call: TRBV5-1
j_call: TRBJ1-1

cdr3_nt: TGTGCCAGCTCACCACCGTGGACCCATCCGTCACGGTTCTTC
cdr3_aa: CASSPPWTHPSRFF
d_call: .
clone_size: .
v_call: TRBV18
j_call: TRBJ2-1

cdr3_nt: TGTGCCAGCAGCCAAGGACCAAGGGAGACCCAGTACTTC
cdr3_aa: CASSQGPRETQYF
d_call: .
clone_size: .
v_call: TRBV14
j_call: TRBJ2-5

cdr3_nt: TGTGCCAGCAGTTCCCAGGCTAGGCAAGGGACCCAGTACTTC
cdr3_aa: CASSSQARQGTQYF
d_call: .
clone_size: .
v_call: TRBV27
j_call: TRBJ2-5

cdr3_nt: TGCGCCAGCAGCCAATTTCAGGGGGCGCGGTACGAGCAGTACTTC
cdr3_aa: CASSQFQGARYEQYF
d_call: TRBD1
clone_size: once
v_call: TRBV5-1
j_call: TRBJ2-7

cdr3_nt: TGTGCCAGCAGCCAACAGGGTTTCGAGCAGTACTTC
cdr3_aa: CASSQQGFEQYF
d_call: .
clone_size: .
v_call: TRBV14
j_call: TRBJ2-7

cdr3_nt: TGTGCCAGTAGGGGCTATAATTCACCCCTCCACTTT
cdr3_aa: CASRGYNSPLHF
d_call: .
clone_size: .
v_call: TRBV19
j_call: TRBJ1-6

cdr3_nt: TGTGCCAGCTCACTACGGACGTTAAATGAGAACACTGAAGCTTTCTTT
cdr3_aa: CASSLRTLNENTEAFF
d_call: .
clone_size: .
v_call: TRBV18
j_call: TRBJ1-1

cdr3_nt: TGTGCCAGCAGCGTAGGAGTGCACTCTGGAAACACCATATATTTT
cdr3_aa: CASSVGVHSGNTIYF
d_call: .
clone_size: .
v_call: TRBV9
j_call: TRBJ1-3

cdr3_nt: TGTGCCAGTAGTTCCGGAGGAGGGAAGCGTGAGCAGTTCTTC
cdr3_aa: CASSSGGGKREQFF
d_call: .
clone_size: .
v_call: TRBV19
j_call: TRBJ2-1

cdr3_nt: TGTGCCAGCAGTCACCCGGGACAGGGGAACACCGGGGAGCTGTTTTTT
cdr3_aa: CASSHPGQGNTGELFF
d_call: TRBD1
clone_size: .
v_call: TRBV27
j_call: TRBJ2-2

cdr3_nt: TGTGCCAGTAGTCCCAGGTCGGGTGATACGCAGTATTTT
cdr3_aa: CASSPRSGDTQYF
d_call: .
clone_size: .
v_call: TRBV19
j_call: TRBJ2-3

cdr3_nt: TGTGCCAGTAGTGAAGAATGGGGAAACACCATATATTTT
cdr3_aa: CASSEEWGNTIYF
d_call: .
clone_size: .
v_call: TRBV25-1
j_call: TRBJ1-3

cdr3_nt: TGCGCCAGCAGTGAAACCTCGGGACCCCGATTCTTC
cdr3_aa: CASSETSGPRFF
d_call: .
clone_size: .
v_call: TRBV10-1
j_call: TRBJ2-1

cdr3_nt: TGTGCCATCGGAGGGGGCTGGTTAAGGTACGAGCAGTACTTC
cdr3_aa: CAIGGGWLRYEQYF
d_call: .
clone_size: .
v_call: TRBV10-3
j_call: TRBJ2-7

cdr3_nt: TGCGCCAGCAGCCAAGAGGGTCGCGGAGGTGGAAACACCATATATTTT
cdr3_aa: CASSQEGRGGGNTIYF
d_call: .
clone_size: .
v_call: TRBV4-1
j_call: TRBJ1-3